This T cell receptor (beta chain) was retrieved from a study of blood T cell repertoires in COVID-19. About the research overall: Sources were T cells, B-cell-depleted T cells, or PBMCs; the material itself was cDNA or gDNA.

This clone was seen a few times. The protocol was immunoSEQ multiplex PCR, while the TCRdb copy is restricted to in-frame clones and leaves out a portion. The sample shows about 140,000 clones, 75% to 80% of them seen only once. CDR1 and CDR2 from the germline V gene are MNHEY and SVGAGI. The CDR3 is 13 residues long. With 2 bases removed from V and 7 bases from J, the gap between germline ends came to 11 bases. The rearrangement links TRBV6-5 to TRBJ1-1; D might be TRBD1 (6 bases). This clonotype originated in a woman aged 45-59 years with active or convalescent COVID-19. Specimen: peripheral blood. CDR3 coding DNA: TGTGCCAGCAGTTACGGGGGCGGATATGAAGCTTTCTTT. Amino acid sequence: CASSYGGGYEAFF.